Sequencing of this T cell receptor (beta chain) was carried out in a study of blood T cell repertoires in COVID-19. Study-wide background: Acute-phase and convalescent COVID-19 samples originated in the United States, Italy and Spain. In each case, the material was cDNA or gDNA derived from T cells, B-cell-depleted T cells, or PBMCs.

The CDR3 is made up of 18 amino acids. V gave up 0 bases and J gave up 0 bases, with 17 bases separating them. Enrolled during active infection, Seattle patients were then followed longitudinally. As processed by the authors: By means of reference gene primer amplification, nucleated cell counts were estimated. Profiling relied on immunoSEQ multiplex PCR, and the TCRdb table lists in-frame clones only, not all of them. That table is the source of V, J and clone size, and D and trimming were worked out from the DNA. The sample has some 330,000 clones, approximately 89% seen once. The rearrangement uses TRBV23-1 and TRBJ1-2; D may be TRBD1 (5 bases). TRBV23-1 is flagged as an ORF with uncertain function. The receptor was derived from a woman aged 25-40 years with COVID-19, enrolled during active disease. What was sequenced was peripheral blood. The CDR3 here is CASSQSNMSGSTNYGYTF. For the CDR3, the DNA is TGCGCCAGCAGTCAATCGAATATGTCAGGGTCGACTAACTATGGCTACACCTTC.